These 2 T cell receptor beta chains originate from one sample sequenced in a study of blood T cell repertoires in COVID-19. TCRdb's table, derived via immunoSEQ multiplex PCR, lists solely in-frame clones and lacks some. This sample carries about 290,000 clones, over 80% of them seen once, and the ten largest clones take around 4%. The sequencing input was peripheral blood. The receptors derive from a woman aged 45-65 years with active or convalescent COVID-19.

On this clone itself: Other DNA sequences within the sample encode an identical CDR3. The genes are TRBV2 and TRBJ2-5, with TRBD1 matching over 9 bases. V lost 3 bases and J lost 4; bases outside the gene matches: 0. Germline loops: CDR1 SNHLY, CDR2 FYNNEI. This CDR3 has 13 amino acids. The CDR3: CASSEDRGETQYF. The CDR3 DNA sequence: TGTGCCAGCAGTGAGGACAGGGGAGAGACCCAGTACTTC.

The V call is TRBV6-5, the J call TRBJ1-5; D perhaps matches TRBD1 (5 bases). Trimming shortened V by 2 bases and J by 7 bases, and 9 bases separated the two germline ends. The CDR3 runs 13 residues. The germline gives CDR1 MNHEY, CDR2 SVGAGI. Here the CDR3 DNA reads TGTGCCAGCAGTTACAGGGGTGGCCAGCCCCAGCATTTT. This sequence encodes CASSYRGGQPQHF.